This entry lists 12 T cell receptor beta chains sequenced from one sample in a study of blood T cells in healthy people across ages. The second PCR ran roughly 7 to 12 cycles with a sample-barcoded 5' primer and J-beta primers. TCRdb passed the 5' RACE reads through MiXCR, listing each CDR3 protein once. The table has around 1,900,000 distinct CDR3 sequences, approximately 40% seen once; the top ten hold more than 20%. Sequencing used blood. Source of these receptors: a human donor in good health.

A remark on this clonotype: A much larger clone differs by one base, so this may be a read error. This chain connects TRBV5-6 to TRBJ2-7, with 8 bases identical to TRBD1. The CDR3 is 15 amino acids. Germline CDR1 and CDR2: SGHDT and YYEEEE. The CDR3 bases are TGTGCCTGCAGCCCGGGGAGACAGGGGTCCTACGAGCAGTACTTC. Amino acid sequence: CACSPGRQGSYEQYF. Looking up the rest from reference TRBV5-6 and TRBJ2-7 gives the full variable domain: DAGVTQSPTHLIKTRGQQVTLRCSPKSGHDTVSWYQQALGQGPQFIFQYYEEEERQRGNFPDRFSGHQFPNYSSELNVNALLLGDSALYLCACSPGRQGSYEQYFGPGTRLTVT.

This clonotype occurred a few times. This CDR3 reads CASSPRDNTYSTDTQYF. The CDR3 region has the DNA TGTGCCAGCAGCCCCCGGGACAACACCTATAGCACAGATACGCAGTATTTT. The chain recombines TRBV9 with TRBJ2-3; possible D gene TRBD1, 6 bases. Germline CDR1 and CDR2: SGDLS and YYNGEE. Trimming left V 4 bases short and J 0 bases short, with 18 bases between. The CDR3 length is 17 residues. The full variable domain, with the rest looked up from reference TRBV9 and TRBJ2-3, is DSGVTQTPKHLITATGQRVTLRCSPRSGDLSVYWYQQSLDQGLQFLIQYYNGEERAKGNILERFSAQQFPDLHSELNLSSLELGDSALYFCASSPRDNTYSTDTQYFGPGTRLTVL.

The chain is built from TRBV15 and TRBJ1-5; 9 nucleotides agree with TRBD1. Germline V gene lookup returns CDR1 LNHNV and CDR2 YYDKDF (reference sequence). The length of the CDR3 is 16 residues. Trimming at V came to 1 base and at J to 1 base, leaving 2 bases not matched to a gene. DNA for the CDR3: TGTGCCACCAGCAGAGTAGGGACAGGGAGCAATCAGCCCCAGCATTTT. Protein: CATSRVGTGSNQPQHF.

The CDR3 DNA reads as TGCAGCGCTGGGGGGCCTTCGAACACCGGGGAGCTGTTTTTT. It codes for CSAGGPSNTGELFF. The chain carries TRBV29-1 and TRBJ2-2, with D perhaps assigned TRBD1 or TRBD2 (6 bases each). Germline V gives CDR1 SQVTM, CDR2 ANQGSEA. V was clipped by 7 bases and J by 0 bases, with 12 bases between them. The CDR3 contains 14 residues.

This clonotype was detected only a few times. The CDR3 region has the DNA TGTGCCAACAGGGTACTGTCTGAGACCCAGTACTTC. This sequence encodes CANRVLSETQYF. This chain joins TRBV6-2 or TRBV6-3 and TRBJ2-5, with D possibly being TRBD1 (6 bases). This CDR3 contains 12 residues. The germline gives CDR1 MNHEY, CDR2 SVGEGT. V was clipped by 10 bases and J by 5 bases, with 14 bases between them.

This clonotype has a handful of counts. V is TRBV29-1 and J is TRBJ2-5; D possibly corresponds to TRBD1 (6 bases). The CDR3 runs to 12 residues. V lost 4 bases and J lost 7, with 13 bases in between. The V gene's germline CDR1 is SQVTM and CDR2 ANQGSEA. DNA of the CDR3: TGCAGCGTTGGAGCATCCAGGGGGACCCAGTACTTC. Amino acids: CSVGASRGTQYF.

The V and J genes are TRBV20-1 and TRBJ2-7; 8 bases match TRBD2. This CDR3 has 13 residues. V shed 5 bases, J shed 6 bases, and the junction held 9 bases outside the gene matches. Germline CDR1 and CDR2: DFQATT and SNEGSKA (reference sequence). The DNA for the CDR3 is TGCAGTGCTTCCGGGACTAGGGACACCGAGCAGTACTTC. Translated, it gives CSASGTRDTEQYF.

The V and J genes are TRBV7-8 and TRBJ2-7; D perhaps matches TRBD2 (5 bases). The V gene's germline CDR1 is SGHVS and CDR2 FQNEAQ. Trimming pared 1 base from V and 10 bases from J, leaving 20 bases between. The CDR3 has 15 amino acids. This CDR3 is CASSLGRSLWEPQYF. For the CDR3, the DNA is TGTGCCAGCAGCTTAGGACGTTCGCTATGGGAGCCCCAGTACTTC.

The chain couples TRBV4-3 to TRBJ2-5; no definite D call. The DNA end is more similar to TRBJ2-7, so the J call may be wrong. The CDR3 is 15 residues long. CDR1 and CDR2 (germline): LGHNA, YSLEER. The CDR3 spells CASSQDVGPTCEQYF. CDR3 DNA sequence: TGCGCCAGCAGCCAAGATGTTGGGCCGACCTGCGAGCAGTACTTC.

The chain combines TRBV7-8 with TRBJ2-5; TRBD1 aligns across 8 bases. This CDR3 contains 18 residues. V shed 3 bases, J shed 5 bases, and the junction held 17 bases outside the gene matches. In germline, CDR1 is SGHVS, CDR2 FQNEAQ. The CDR3 nucleotides read TGTGCCAGCAGCTTGCCCTTAATGGACAGGGTTGAGTTGGAGACCCAGTACTTC. The encoded protein is CASSLPLMDRVELETQYF.

This clonotype has a handful of counts. The rearrangement links TRBV20-1 to TRBJ1-6; no clear D. CDR3 length: 13 amino acids. V lost 5 bases to trimming and J lost 0 bases, with 5 bases between them. CDR1 DFQATT and CDR2 SNEGSKA come from the germline V gene (reference sequence). The CDR3 DNA reads TGCAGTGCTGAAGGCTCCTATAATTCACCCCTCCACTTT. Protein product: CSAEGSYNSPLHF.

The chain links TRBV18 to TRBJ2-5, with D perhaps TRBD1 (5 bases). Trimming left V 2 bases short and J 5 bases short, with 12 bases between. The CDR3 has 14 amino acids. Germline lookup yields CDR1 KGHSH and CDR2 LQKENI. The CDR3 DNA sequence: TGTGCCAGCTCACCAGTGCCAGGGATGGAGACCCAGTACTTC. Translated: CASSPVPGMETQYF.